Listed here are 20 T cell receptor beta chains from one sample, sequenced in a study of T cells after yellow fever vaccination. TCRdb processed the 5' RACE reads anew with MiXCR; each CDR3 protein has one entry. Found here are some 600,000 distinct CDR3 sequences, roughly 17% of them singletons; the top ten hold 17%. Material: PBMCs, obtained 4 to 6 days after the first yellow fever vaccination. The receptor set was obtained from a man between 18 and 35 years old who received the YFV17D yellow fever vaccine.

This clonotype was seen a few times. The chain employs TRBV5-5 and TRBJ1-3; perhaps TRBD1 as D (6 bases). Germline loops: CDR1 SGHKS, CDR2 YYEKEE (reference sequence). The CDR3 spans 14 residues. The V gene lost 0 bases and the J gene lost 4 bases, with 8 bases spanning the gap. DNA for the CDR3: TGTGCCAGCAGCTTGGGCAGGGGAGGAAACACCATATATTTT. This encodes CASSLGRGGNTIYF.

The CDR3 spells CASSHDSTSSSTDTQYF. The CDR3, as DNA: TGTGCCAGCAGCCACGACTCGACTAGCTCCAGCACAGATACGCAGTATTTT. The chain is built from TRBV14 and TRBJ2-3; 7 bases fit TRBD2. This CDR3 region has 17 residues. The germline CDR1 and CDR2 sequences are SGHDN and FVKESK. V lost 3 bases, J lost 0 bases, and 9 bases stayed unmatched.

The chain recombines TRBV18 with TRBJ2-1, with a tentative D call TRBD2 (7 bases). Trimming left V 2 bases short and J 6 bases short, with 20 bases between. The CDR3 runs to 17 residues. Germline values: CDR1 KGHSH, CDR2 LQKENI. CDR3 in amino acids: CASSPGRTGGRFNEQFF. DNA for the CDR3: TGTGCCAGCTCACCAGGGCGGACGGGGGGCCGCTTCAATGAGCAGTTCTTC.

This clonotype showed up just a few times. The chain joins TRBV6-2 or TRBV6-3 to TRBJ2-1; D possibly corresponds to TRBD2 (6 bases). CDR3 length equals 12 residues. From germline, CDR1 is MNHEY and CDR2 SVGEGT. V was pared by 4 bases and J by 10 bases, with 11 bases between. CDR3 sequence reads: CASSWDRGEQFF. In DNA form, the CDR3 reads TGTGCCAGCAGTTGGGACCGGGGGGAGCAGTTCTTC.

Only a few counts were recorded for this clonotype. The chain has TRBV4-3 and TRBJ1-1; D gene uncertain. The germline V gene has CDR1 LGHNA and CDR2 YSLEER. Trimming removed 0 bases at V and 3 bases at J, with 5 bases between. The CDR3 extends over 13 amino acids. CDR3 residues: CASSQDPDTEAFF. The CDR3 DNA reads as TGCGCCAGCAGCCAAGATCCCGACACTGAAGCTTTCTTT.

The J gene is TRBJ1-6, the V gene TRBV5-1; D call uncertain. The CDR3 has 14 residues. Germline CDR1 and CDR2: SGHRS and YFSETQ. V was clipped by 0 bases and J by 9 bases, with 10 bases between them. The CDR3 spells CASSLAAGGSPLHF. The CDR3 DNA is TGCGCCAGCAGCTTGGCGGCGGGAGGTTCACCCCTCCACTTT. The full variable domain, rest sourced from reference TRBV5-1 and TRBJ1-6, is KAGVTQTPRYLIKTRGQQVTLSCSPISGHRSVSWYQQTPGQGLQFLFEYFSETQRNKGNFPGRFSGRQFSNSRSEMNVSTLELGDSALYLCASSLAAGGSPLHFGNGTRLTVT.

This sequence joins TRBV4-3 and TRBJ1-2, with unresolved D. CDR1 is LGHNA, CDR2 YSLEER, per germline. This CDR3 contains 18 residues. V dropped 0 bases and J dropped 3 bases, with 20 bases sitting between them. The CDR3 region is CASSQEPQRHQVDYGYTF. As DNA, the CDR3 is TGCGCCAGCAGCCAAGAGCCCCAACGACACCAAGTGGACTATGGCTACACCTTC.

This clonotype appeared many times. This chain uses TRBV7-2 with TRBJ1-1; possibly TRBD1 for D (5 bases). The V and J ends lost 5 bases and 1 base respectively, with 14 bases between them. The CDR3 is 15 amino acids. The germline CDR1 and CDR2 sequences are SGHTA and FQGNSA. Here the CDR3 reads CASSPGLAKNTEAFF. Here the CDR3 DNA reads TGTGCCAGCAGCCCGGGACTAGCAAAGAACACTGAAGCTTTCTTT. The full variable domain, rest sourced from reference TRBV7-2 and TRBJ1-1, is GAGVSQSPSNKVTEKGKDVELRCDPISGHTALYWYRQSLGQGLEFLIYFQGNSAPDKSGLPSDRFSAERTGGSVSTLTIQRTQQEDSAVYLCASSPGLAKNTEAFFGQGTRLTVV.

J is TRBJ2-1 and V is TRBV23-1; tentatively, D is TRBD1 (6 bases). TRBV23-1 is treated as an ORF (open reading frame) with a function not yet certain. V was trimmed by 2 bases and J by 7 bases, leaving 15 bases between them. CDR3 size: 15 residues. CDR3 bases: TGCGCCAGCAGTCAACCTCGGGACAACAGTAATGAGCAGTTCTTC. This codes for CASSQPRDNSNEQFF.

V and J are TRBV7-3 and TRBJ1-2; D call uncertain. Trimming shortened V by 0 bases and J by 5 bases, and 16 bases separated the two germline ends. The length of the CDR3 is 16 residues. Germline V gene lookup returns CDR1 SGHTA and CDR2 FQGTGA. DNA of the CDR3: TGTGCCAGCAGCTTAACGTTAGACAATCGGGCGTATGGCTACACCTTC. As protein: CASSLTLDNRAYGYTF.

This clonotype has just a few counts. The CDR3 region is CASSYDSPANYGYTF. The CDR3, as DNA: TGTGCCAGCTCGTACGACAGCCCAGCTAACTATGGCTACACCTTC. V is TRBV6-1 and J is TRBJ1-2; the D gene is possibly TRBD1 (5 bases). CDR1 is MNHNS, CDR2 SASEGT, per germline. The V and J ends lost 8 bases and 0 bases respectively, with 16 bases between them. This CDR3 has 15 residues.

This chain uses TRBV9 with TRBJ2-3, with 8 bases fitting TRBD2. The CDR3 length is 14 residues. The germline V gene encodes CDR1 SGDLS and CDR2 YYNGEE. V trimming: 3 bases; J trimming: 8 bases; junction bases outside the gene matches: 8. CDR3 loop: CASSGGGFMSTQYF. The DNA for the CDR3 is TGTGCCAGCAGCGGCGGGGGGTTCATGAGTACGCAGTATTTT.

The chain uses TRBV4-3 and TRBJ2-3; D is uncertain. The ends were cut back, 2 bases at V and 0 bases at J, with 9 bases in the middle. Germline-derived CDR1 and CDR2 are LGHNA and YSLEER. CDR3 length: 15 residues. The CDR3 DNA follows: TGCGCCAGCAGCCAATCCTCGACTAGCACAGATACGCAGTATTTT. It yields the protein CASSQSSTSTDTQYF.

This chain uses TRBV5-1 with TRBJ2-2; 10 nucleotides agree with TRBD2. CDR1 and CDR2 (germline): SGHRS, YFSETQ. Germline trimming cut 6 bases from V and 7 bases from J; bases unmatched to any gene: 18. This CDR3 is 18 amino acids long. The CDR3 DNA is TGCGCCAGCACAAGCGCCTACGCTAGCGGGGGCCACGGCGGGGAGCTGTTTTTT. It codes for CASTSAYASGGHGGELFF.

The gene calls are TRBV12-3 or TRBV12-4 and TRBJ2-5; 7 bases map to TRBD2. This CDR3 has 17 amino acids. Trimming cost V 4 bases and J 4 bases; bases outside gene matches: 15. The CDR3 nucleotides are TGTGCCAGCAGTTCTTATGTTTCGGGGGGTTCCGGAGAGACCCAGTACTTC. As protein: CASSSYVSGGSGETQYF.

Only one count was recorded for this clonotype. This rearrangement joins TRBV5-1 to TRBJ1-5; unclear D gene. The germline gives CDR1 SGHRS, CDR2 YFSETQ. The CDR3 length is 14 residues. Between the trimmed V and J ends, which lost 4 bases and 4 bases, there was a span of 12 bases. Here the CDR3 reads CASSPGPPNQPQHF. The CDR3 DNA follows: TGCGCCAGCAGCCCCGGACCGCCAAATCAGCCCCAGCATTTT.

This chain connects TRBV7-3 to TRBJ2-5, with no clear D. Germline V gives CDR1 SGHTA, CDR2 FQGTGA. V lost 3 bases, J lost 2 bases, and 13 bases lay in between. The CDR3 contains 15 residues. The CDR3 DNA is TGTGCCAGCAGCTTGTTTGGTAGAATGCAAGAGACCCAGTACTTC. As protein: CASSLFGRMQETQYF.

The rearrangement joins TRBV11-2 to TRBJ1-1, with D perhaps matching TRBD1 (5 bases). The V and J ends lost 7 bases and 5 bases respectively, with 8 bases between them. CDR3 size: 11 residues. Looked up from germline, CDR1 is SGHAT and CDR2 is FQNNGV. CDR3 bases: TGTGCCAGCACGTGGGGGACTGAAGCTTTCTTT. This gives the protein CASTWGTEAFF.

CDR3 DNA: TGCGCCAGCAGCACCGGGACTCCCGCCTACAATGAGCAGTTCTTC. Translated: CASSTGTPAYNEQFF. The rearrangement joins TRBV5-1 to TRBJ2-1; tentative D call: TRBD2 (6 bases). CDR3 length: 15 amino acids. The germline V gene has CDR1 SGHRS and CDR2 YFSETQ. V dropped 4 bases and J dropped 2 bases, with 13 bases sitting between them.

The chain carries TRBV5-1 and TRBJ2-2, with D possibly matching TRBD1 (6 bases). The germline gives CDR1 SGHRS, CDR2 YFSETQ. The V end was cut by 3 bases, the J end by 3 bases, with 9 bases between. CDR3 size: 14 residues. The CDR3 reads CASSSSGDTGELFF. CDR3 sequence (DNA): TGCGCCAGCAGCTCGTCAGGGGACACCGGGGAGCTGTTTTTT.